The clone carrying this TCR beta chain was observed a handful of times. The antigen is undetermined. The CDR3 extends over 19 amino acids. The V gene end was trimmed by 3 bases and the J gene end by 0 bases; junction bases not matched to a gene: 9. Germline CDR1 is WSHSY and CDR2 is SAAADI. This sample was included in a study of shared clonotypes between healthy human individuals. Study-wide results and limits: Larger estimated richness was generally recorded for naive subsets relative to memory subsets. Sampling covered blood only; tissue repertoires likely differ. Clonotypes that were shared across a few donors made up around 5% of naive CD4 clonotypes.

Among the donors, all were Caucasian adults who lived in Nashville, Tennessee. TCRdb's copy holds only in-frame clones and misses some; the assay was immunoSEQ multiplex PCR. The sample has about 1 million clones, about three quarters seen once. V gene TRBV10-2 combines with J gene TRBJ2-7; TRBD2 matches at 15 bases. The sequencing sample was made of memory CD4+ T cells sorted from blood. Subset indicated: CD45RA-negative fraction. This receptor was taken from a man younger than 35 in good health. This CDR3 is CASSDPGLAGGTSSYEQYF. CDR3 sequence (DNA): TGCGCCAGCAGTGACCCGGGACTAGCGGGGGGTACAAGCTCCTACGAGCAGTACTTC.